One and the same sample provided the 31 T cell receptor beta chains below, sequenced in a study of shared clonotypes between healthy human individuals. Data came from immunoSEQ multiplex PCR; TCRdb stores just in-frame clones and leaves some out. The table has 2.3 million or so clones, approximately 95% seen once; the top ten hold 0.3% to 0.4%. Material: naive CD4+ T cells from PBMCs. Indicated subset: CD45RA+ positively selected. The origin of the receptors is a man aged 18 to 29 in good health. Some clones in this sample may be carry-over from other donors' samples.

The chain is built from TRBV9 and TRBJ2-2; TRBD2 matches 7 bases. This CDR3 has 16 residues. Looked up from germline, CDR1 is SGDLS and CDR2 is YYNGEE. Unmatched junction bases numbered 3, after V lost 1 base and J lost 0 bases. The CDR3 loop reads CASSVTAGTNTGELFF. The CDR3 bases are TGTGCCAGCAGCGTAACAGCGGGGACGAACACCGGGGAGCTGTTTTTT. Full variable domain (outside the CDR3, taken from reference TRBV9 and TRBJ2-2): DSGVTQTPKHLITATGQRVTLRCSPRSGDLSVYWYQQSLDQGLQFLIQYYNGEERAKGNILERFSAQQFPDLHSELNLSSLELGDSALYFCASSVTAGTNTGELFFGEGSRLTVL.

With regard to this clone: The sample has other DNA sequences that encode this CDR3 too. The rearrangement joins TRBV7-2 to TRBJ2-7; 7 nucleotides match TRBD1. Losses at the gene ends were 2 bases for V and 6 bases for J; bases not matched to a gene: 4. The V gene's germline CDR1 is SGHTA and CDR2 FQGNSA. CDR3 length equals 13 residues. CDR3 sequence: CASSLRQGSEQYF. The CDR3 DNA is TGTGCCAGCAGCTTACGACAGGGTTCCGAGCAGTACTTC.

The CDR3 DNA sequence: TGTGCCTGGAGTGTAGGAGTATCAGTGGCCGGGGAGCTGTTTTTT. It specifies CAWSVGVSVAGELFF. V gene TRBV30 combines with J gene TRBJ2-2; no definite D call. The CDR3 sequence is 15 residues long. Deletions cut 0 bases from V and 6 bases from J, with 14 bases between. Germline values: CDR1 GTSNPN, CDR2 SVGIG (reference sequence).

The chain recombines TRBV10-1 with TRBJ2-3; 7 bases line up with TRBD2. J gave up 4 bases and V 0 bases, and 10 bases lay outside the gene matches. The CDR3 contains 17 residues. CDR1 is WNHNN, CDR2 SYGVQD, per germline (reference sequence). The CDR3 coding sequence is TGCGCCAGCAGTGAGTCCGGAGCGCGCGGGAGTGCAGATACGCAGTATTTT. Its protein is CASSESGARGSADTQYF.

V is TRBV15 and J is TRBJ2-7; D possibly corresponds to TRBD2 (6 bases). The CDR3 extends over 14 amino acids. Germline CDR1 LNHNV, CDR2 YYDKDF (reference sequence). V was cut by 1 base and J by 4 bases, with 11 bases left in between. This CDR3 is CATSRGLGFYEQYF. The CDR3 DNA reads TGTGCCACCAGCAGAGGACTAGGATTTTACGAGCAGTACTTC.

The chain carries TRBV5-1 and TRBJ2-5, with no clear D. This CDR3 spans 15 amino acids. The germline V and J ends were trimmed by 1 base and 1 base, with 11 bases remaining between them. Looked up from germline, CDR1 is SGHRS and CDR2 is YFSETQ. Here the CDR3 reads CASSLNMGAQETQYF. Here the CDR3 DNA reads TGCGCCAGCAGCTTGAATATGGGTGCCCAAGAGACCCAGTACTTC.

Concerning this clone itself: Other DNA sequences in this specimen translate into the identical CDR3. The rearrangement uses TRBV5-1 and TRBJ2-6; D unresolved. The V gene lost 1 base and the J gene lost 0 bases, with 5 bases spanning the gap. The CDR3 totals 15 residues. Germline V gene data show CDR1 as SGHRS and CDR2 as YFSETQ. CDR3 sequence: CASSLPSSGANVLTF. The CDR3 nucleotides are TGCGCCAGCAGCTTGCCGTCCTCTGGGGCCAACGTCCTGACTTTC.

The chain joins TRBV6-1 to TRBJ1-1; TRBD1 agrees at 7 bases. Losses at the gene ends were 6 bases for V and 1 base for J; bases not matched to a gene: 8. The CDR3 spans 15 residues. Germline CDR1 MNHNS, CDR2 SASEGT. CDR3 residues: CASRGRGQRNTEAFF. CDR3 sequence (DNA): TGTGCCAGCAGAGGAAGGGGACAGCGGAACACTGAAGCTTTCTTT.

In DNA form, the CDR3 reads TGTGCCAGCAGCTTAGGGCTCGGGAGTATCCAAGAGACCCAGTACTTC. It yields the protein CASSLGLGSIQETQYF. This rearrangement joins TRBV7-2 to TRBJ2-5, with D possibly being TRBD2 (6 bases). Germline CDR1 is SGHTA and CDR2 is FQGNSA. The CDR3 spans 16 residues. Trimming removed 1 base at V and 1 base at J, with 13 bases between.

This CDR3 reads CASSVGSNRAYEQYF. The CDR3 coding sequence is TGTGCCAGCAGCGTCGGGAGTAACAGGGCCTACGAGCAGTACTTC. J is TRBJ2-7 and V is TRBV9, with D perhaps TRBD1 or TRBD2 (6 bases each). The CDR3 has 15 amino acids. Trimming pared 2 bases from V and 2 bases from J, leaving 14 bases between. Germline V lookup: CDR1 SGDLS, CDR2 YYNGEE. The entire variable domain, with the rest obtained from reference TRBV9 and TRBJ2-7, is as follows: DSGVTQTPKHLITATGQRVTLRCSPRSGDLSVYWYQQSLDQGLQFLIQYYNGEERAKGNILERFSAQQFPDLHSELNLSSLELGDSALYFCASSVGSNRAYEQYFGPGTRLTVT.

This clone appeared a few times. This sequence joins TRBV28 and TRBJ2-3; 11 bases are a match to TRBD2. Germline V gene data show CDR1 as MDHEN and CDR2 as SYDVKM. The CDR3 contains 15 residues. V was pared by 6 bases and J by 1 base, with 3 bases of the junction left unmatched. CDR3: CASRGGLAGTDTQYF. For the CDR3, the DNA is TGTGCCAGCAGGGGGGGACTAGCGGGCACAGATACGCAGTATTTT.

Turning to this clone: The same CDR3 also results from other DNA sequences found in this sample. J is TRBJ1-1 and V is TRBV4-2; D is unresolved. CDR3 length equals 14 residues. The V end lost 1 base, the J end lost 2 bases, and 8 bases lay between the germline ends. The V gene's germline CDR1 is LGHNA and CDR2 YNFKEQ. The CDR3 DNA sequence: TGTGCCAGCAGCCAAGGAGGGAGCAACACTGAAGCTTTCTTT. It encodes CASSQGGSNTEAFF.

V is TRBV7-2 and J is TRBJ2-7; D is perhaps TRBD2 (6 bases). The V gene lost 4 bases and the J gene lost 1 base, with 8 bases spanning the gap. This CDR3 spans 13 amino acids. Looked up from germline, CDR1 is SGHTA and CDR2 is FQGNSA. CDR3 region: CASSSTRSYEQYF. The DNA for the CDR3 is TGTGCCAGCAGCTCGACTAGATCCTACGAGCAGTACTTC.

The V and J genes are TRBV25-1 and TRBJ1-1; 8 bases align to TRBD1. This CDR3 spans 14 amino acids. J was trimmed by 9 bases and V by 5 bases; bases with no gene match: 11. Germline values: CDR1 MGHDK, CDR2 SYGVNS. CDR3 nucleotides: TGTGCCAGCAGTCCCCATCCCGACAGGGGCCAAGCTTTCTTT. Protein: CASSPHPDRGQAFF.

The rearrangement links TRBV15 to TRBJ2-5, with 9 bases that match TRBD1. V shed 3 bases and J 3 bases; nucleotides not matched to a gene: 5. The CDR3 is 15 amino acids. CDR1 is LNHNV, CDR2 YYDKDF, per germline (reference sequence). The CDR3, as DNA: TGTGCCACCAGCAGGGGGGACAGGGTGAAAGAGACCCAGTACTTC. Encoded protein: CATSRGDRVKETQYF.

The chain is built from TRBV6-1 and TRBJ2-3; 8 positions match TRBD2. The CDR3 is 13 residues long. Germline V gene lookup returns CDR1 MNHNS and CDR2 SASEGT. The V and J ends lost 6 bases and 3 bases, in that order; junction bases with no gene match: 2. The CDR3 DNA reads TGTGCCAGCAGCTTAGCGGGGACAGATACGCAGTATTTT. Translating it yields CASSLAGTDTQYF.

This chain links TRBV19 with TRBJ2-2; possibly TRBD2 for D (5 bases). The CDR3 contains 15 residues. Trimming shortened V by 6 bases and J by 1 base, and 12 bases separated the two germline ends. CDR1 and CDR2 from the germline V gene are LNHDA and SQIVND (reference sequence). The chain's CDR3 is CASRVGRENTGELFF. CDR3 DNA sequence: TGTGCCAGTAGAGTTGGCCGGGAGAACACCGGGGAGCTGTTTTTT.

The chain joins TRBV6-1 to TRBJ2-7, with a weak D call TRBD2 (6 bases). CDR1 MNHNS and CDR2 SASEGT come from the germline V gene. Between the trimmed V and J ends, which lost 6 bases and 4 bases, there was a span of 16 bases. The length of the CDR3 is 14 residues. The CDR3 sequence is CASRRTDGSYEQYF. CDR3 nucleotide sequence: TGTGCCAGCAGACGGACCGACGGGAGTTACGAGCAGTACTTC.

This sequence joins TRBV25-1 and TRBJ2-5; a possible D gene is TRBD2 (6 bases). The ends were cut back, 7 bases at V and 1 base at J, with 13 bases in the middle. Per germline, CDR1 MGHDK and CDR2 SYGVNS. The CDR3 contains 14 residues. CDR3 sequence: CASTQAGLQETQYF. CDR3 in DNA: TGTGCCAGCACTCAAGCGGGCCTCCAAGAGACCCAGTACTTC.

CDR3 sequence reads: CASRGQGGSYNEQFF. As DNA, the CDR3 is TGCGCCAGCCGCGGACAGGGGGGGTCCTACAATGAGCAGTTCTTC. The rearrangement joins TRBV5-1 to TRBJ2-1; 10 bases fit TRBD1. Trimming took 7 bases from V and 1 from J; bases not matched to a gene: 5. The germline gives CDR1 SGHRS, CDR2 YFSETQ. The CDR3 spans 15 residues.

The CDR3 loop reads CASSWTGTGLYGYTF. In DNA form, the CDR3 reads TGTGCCAGCAGCTGGACCGGGACAGGACTCTATGGCTACACCTTC. The rearrangement joins TRBV11-2 to TRBJ1-2; TRBD1 matches 8 bases. CDR3 length: 15 amino acids. Trimming removed 4 bases from V and 4 bases from J; junction bases left unmatched: 8. Germline assignment: CDR1 SGHAT and CDR2 FQNNGV.

The chain employs TRBV9 and TRBJ2-5; 9 bases line up with TRBD2. This CDR3 is built from 15 residues. Trimming at V came to 4 bases and at J to 9 bases, leaving 13 bases not matched to a gene. Germline V gene lookup returns CDR1 SGDLS and CDR2 YYNGEE. CDR3: CASSPSSGTRAPQYF. In DNA form, the CDR3 reads TGTGCCAGCAGCCCCTCTAGCGGGACCCGGGCCCCCCAGTACTTC.

The chain joins TRBV27 to TRBJ1-2; D remains ambiguous. CDR1 MNHEY and CDR2 SMNVEV come from the germline V gene (reference sequence). V was pared by 0 bases and J by 1 base, with 9 bases between. The CDR3 runs 15 residues. The chain's CDR3 is CASSLSRRLNYGYTF. As DNA, the CDR3 is TGTGCCAGCAGTTTATCGAGGCGCCTTAACTATGGCTACACCTTC.

The gene calls are TRBV28 and TRBJ1-4; D gene uncertain. V was cut by 3 bases and J by 4 bases, with 9 bases left in between. CDR1 is MDHEN and CDR2 is SYDVKM in the germline V gene. The CDR3 covers 14 residues. The CDR3: CASSLVSYNEKLFF. As DNA, the CDR3 is TGTGCCAGCAGTTTGGTGTCGTATAATGAAAAACTGTTTTTT.

The chain links TRBV27 to TRBJ1-4; maybe TRBD1 (5 bases). Trimming pared 7 bases from V and 2 bases from J, leaving 14 bases between. The CDR3 is 15 residues long. Germline V gene sequence: CDR1 MNHEY, CDR2 SMNVEV (reference sequence). CDR3 bases: TGTGCCAGCACCACGGCGGGGGATACTAATGAAAAACTGTTTTTT. This gives the protein CASTTAGDTNEKLFF.

This clone is a singleton in its sample. V gene TRBV25-1 combines with J gene TRBJ1-2; 7 nucleotides agree with TRBD1. CDR3 length equals 13 residues. J lost 8 bases, V lost 5 bases, and 8 bases had no gene match. In germline, CDR1 is MGHDK, CDR2 SYGVNS. The CDR3 region has the DNA TGTGCCAGCAGTCCGCTACAGGGGTGGGGCTACACCTTC. Encoded protein: CASSPLQGWGYTF.

The chain carries TRBV15 and TRBJ2-3; the D gene is possibly TRBD2 (5 bases). Germline V gives CDR1 LNHNV, CDR2 YYDKDF (reference sequence). CDR3 length: 17 residues. The ends were cut back, 0 bases at V and 2 bases at J, with 15 bases in the middle. The CDR3 reads CATSRDYPGLSTDTQYF. The CDR3 DNA reads as TGTGCCACCAGCAGAGATTACCCGGGATTATCCACAGATACGCAGTATTTT.

The chain employs TRBV6-6 and TRBJ2-1; unclear D gene. Per the germline V gene, CDR1 is MNHNY and CDR2 is SVGAGI (reference sequence). The CDR3 length is 15 residues. Between the trimmed V and J ends, which lost 2 bases and 0 bases, there was a span of 8 bases. CDR3 amino acids: CASSYIAVSYNEQFF. The CDR3 bases are TGTGCCAGCAGTTACATAGCAGTCTCCTACAATGAGCAGTTCTTC.

The chain combines TRBV15 with TRBJ1-2, with D hard to call. Germline V gives CDR1 LNHNV, CDR2 YYDKDF (reference sequence). This CDR3 is 13 amino acids long. V lost 0 bases and J lost 3, with 5 bases in between. The CDR3, as DNA: TGTGCCACCAGCAGAGACAGGTACTATGGCTACACCTTC. This translates into CATSRDRYYGYTF.

J is TRBJ1-2 and V is TRBV30; weak D call: TRBD1 (6 bases). The CDR3 runs to 14 residues. The V gene's germline CDR1 is GTSNPN and CDR2 SVGIG (reference sequence). The V end was cut by 0 bases, the J end by 5 bases, with 13 bases between. The CDR3 nucleotides read TGTGCCTGGAGTGTACCAAACAGGGCTTATGGCTACACCTTC. Translation: CAWSVPNRAYGYTF. The full variable domain, rest sourced from reference TRBV30 and TRBJ1-2, is SQTIHQWPATLVQPVGSPLSLECTVEGTSNPNLYWYRQAAGRGLQLLFYSVGIGQISSEVPQNLSASRPQDRQFILSSKKLLLSDSGFYLCAWSVPNRAYGYTFGSGTRLTVV.

This clone was observed a few times. The chain couples TRBV30 to TRBJ1-1, with TRBD1 as a possible D gene (5 bases). CDR1 GTSNPN and CDR2 SVGIG come from the germline V gene (reference sequence). This CDR3 has 13 residues. The V gene lost 2 bases and the J gene lost 4 bases, with 11 bases spanning the gap. The CDR3 DNA follows: TGTGCCTGGAGTCGCAGGGTAGGCACTGAAGCTTTCTTT. Translation gives CAWSRRVGTEAFF.